One T cell receptor (beta chain) is described in this entry. This sample was taken from a study of blood T cell repertoires in COVID-19. The CDR3 has 15 residues. J was trimmed by 2 bases and V by 4 bases; bases with no gene match: 6. Germline V lookup: CDR1 SGHAT, CDR2 FQDESV (reference sequence). In the source study's methods: Estimated nucleated cell counts came from reference gene primer amplification. The assay was immunoSEQ multiplex PCR, and TCRdb's table has in-frame clones only and misses some. V, J and clone size reflect that table, while D and trimming were determined from the DNA. The sample has approximately 160,000 clones, about 85% seen once.

Sequencing was performed on peripheral blood. This chain links TRBV11-1 with TRBJ2-7, with 9 bases matching TRBD1. The receptor was isolated from a man between 60 and 75 years old who had recovered from COVID-19. DNA of the CDR3: TGTGCCAGCAGCTCGGGGACAGGGTTCACCTACGAGCAGTACTTC. This codes for CASSSGTGFTYEQYF.